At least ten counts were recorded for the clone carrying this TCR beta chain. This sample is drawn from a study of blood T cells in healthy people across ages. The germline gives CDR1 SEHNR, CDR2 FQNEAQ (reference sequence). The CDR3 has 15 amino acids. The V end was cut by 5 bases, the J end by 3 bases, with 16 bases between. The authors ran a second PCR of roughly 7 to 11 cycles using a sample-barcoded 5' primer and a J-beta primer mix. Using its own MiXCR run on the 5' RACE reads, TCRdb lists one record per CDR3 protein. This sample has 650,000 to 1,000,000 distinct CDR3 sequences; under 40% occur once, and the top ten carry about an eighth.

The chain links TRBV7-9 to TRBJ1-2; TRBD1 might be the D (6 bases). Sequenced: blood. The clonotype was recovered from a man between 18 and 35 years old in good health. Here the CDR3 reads CASSATQGPHYGYTF. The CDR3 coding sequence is TGTGCCAGCAGCGCGACACAGGGCCCACACTATGGCTACACCTTC.